The 27 T cell receptor beta chains below were found in one sample sequenced in a study of T cells in narcolepsy. The method was immunoSEQ multiplex PCR; TCRdb's version includes in-frame clones alone and lacks a portion of them. The sample holds about 18,000 clones; just under 75% are singletons and the top ten take 11% to 15%. Sequenced sample: CD45RA- memory CD8+ T cells from PBMCs. The receptors come from a human donor with narcolepsy.

This clone was picked up a small number of times. The chain combines TRBV9 with TRBJ2-7, with a weak D call TRBD1 (6 bases). The germline V gene encodes CDR1 SGDLS and CDR2 YYNGEE. The CDR3 loop spans 16 amino acids. The V end lost 4 bases, the J end lost 0 bases, and 17 bases lay between the germline ends. CDR3 sequence: CASSTSGTSSSYEQYF. The DNA of the CDR3 is TGTGCCAGCAGCACTTCCGGGACATCGAGCTCCTACGAGCAGTACTTC. Full variable domain (rest looked up from reference TRBV9 and TRBJ2-7): DSGVTQTPKHLITATGQRVTLRCSPRSGDLSVYWYQQSLDQGLQFLIQYYNGEERAKGNILERFSAQQFPDLHSELNLSSLELGDSALYFCASSTSGTSSSYEQYFGPGTRLTVT.

The chain combines TRBV28 with TRBJ2-1, with TRBD2 matching 7 bases. Germline loops: CDR1 MDHEN, CDR2 SYDVKM. After removal of 10 bases from V and 0 bases from J, the junction contained 12 bases not matched to a gene. This CDR3 has 16 residues. The CDR3 loop is CATTFQAGSSYNEQFF. The CDR3 DNA is TGTGCCACTACATTCCAAGCGGGGAGCTCCTACAATGAGCAGTTCTTC. The complete variable domain, with remaining parts taken from reference TRBV28 and TRBJ2-1, reads DVKVTQSSRYLVKRTGEKVFLECVQDMDHENMFWYRQDPGLGLRLIYFSYDVKMKEKGDIPEGYSVSREKKERFSLILESASTNQTSMYLCATTFQAGSSYNEQFFGPGTRLTVL.

The V gene is TRBV27, the J gene TRBJ2-7; 8 bases are a match to TRBD1. CDR1 and CDR2 from the germline V gene are MNHEY and SMNVEV (reference sequence). The V and J ends lost 5 bases and 0 bases, in that order; junction bases with no gene match: 3. The CDR3 spans 14 residues. In nucleotides, the CDR3 is TGTGCCAGCAGTATCGGACAGGGCTCCTACGAGCAGTACTTC. Translation gives CASSIGQGSYEQYF.

The V and J genes are TRBV5-1 and TRBJ2-7; D not resolved. The germline CDR1 and CDR2 sequences are SGHRS and YFSETQ. CDR3 length: 11 amino acids. V was trimmed by 4 bases and J by 5 bases, leaving 7 bases between them. The CDR3 DNA sequence: TGCGCCAGCAGCCCGGGCCACGAGCAGTACTTC. This codes for CASSPGHEQYF.

The chain carries TRBV15 and TRBJ1-6, with D perhaps TRBD1 (5 bases). The CDR3 length is 11 residues. Germline CDR1 reads LNHNV; CDR2 reads YYDKDF (reference sequence). V lost 6 bases to trimming and J lost 10 bases, with 7 bases between them. This CDR3 is CATREGSPLHF. CDR3 DNA: TGTGCCACCAGGGAGGGGTCACCCCTCCACTTT.

The rearrangement links TRBV6-6 to TRBJ1-6; the D is unclear. V was shortened by 0 bases and J by 9 bases, with 9 bases between the two germline ends. The germline V gene has CDR1 MNHNY and CDR2 SVGAGI (reference sequence). CDR3 length: 14 amino acids. The CDR3 is CASSYSPVSSPLHF. The CDR3 DNA follows: TGTGCCAGCAGTTACTCCCCGGTGTCTTCACCCCTCCACTTT.

The genes are TRBV9 and TRBJ1-6, with no clear D. Germline CDR1 is SGDLS and CDR2 is YYNGEE. Trimming cost V 3 bases and J 4 bases, with 5 bases left between them. The CDR3 extends over 13 amino acids. CDR3 in DNA: TGTGCCAGCAGCGGGGGATATAATTCACCCCTCCACTTT. Its translation: CASSGGYNSPLHF. Full variable domain (missing parts from reference TRBV9 and TRBJ1-6): DSGVTQTPKHLITATGQRVTLRCSPRSGDLSVYWYQQSLDQGLQFLIQYYNGEERAKGNILERFSAQQFPDLHSELNLSSLELGDSALYFCASSGGYNSPLHFGNGTRLTVT.

For the CDR3, the DNA is TGTGCCAGCAGTAACCCAGGGAAGTCCGACACTGAAGCTTTCTTT. Translation gives CASSNPGKSDTEAFF. J is TRBJ1-1 and V is TRBV25-1; tentatively, D is TRBD1 (5 bases). Trimming took off 5 bases at V and 3 bases at J, with 16 bases between the two ends. The germline gives CDR1 MGHDK, CDR2 SYGVNS. The CDR3 runs 15 residues.

This clone has only a few counts. The chain combines TRBV6-5 with TRBJ1-1; TRBD1 matches 7 bases. The germline V gene encodes CDR1 MNHEY and CDR2 SVGAGI. CDR3 size: 13 residues. J gave up 8 bases and V 8 bases, and 11 bases lay outside the gene matches. CDR3 sequence reads: CASAYRQGLEAFF. The CDR3 region has the DNA TGTGCCAGCGCCTACCGACAGGGTCTGGAAGCTTTCTTT.

The chain recombines TRBV29-1 with TRBJ1-2; 8 nucleotides agree with TRBD1. Germline CDR1 reads SQVTM; CDR2 reads ANQGSEA. V gave up 3 bases and J gave up 1 base; unmatched junction bases: 7. This CDR3 comprises 15 residues. This CDR3 is CSVEGTGDYNYGYTF. The CDR3 DNA sequence: TGCAGCGTTGAGGGGACAGGAGATTATAACTATGGCTACACCTTC.

This chain links TRBV30 with TRBJ2-4; weak D call: TRBD1 (6 bases). Looked up from germline, CDR1 is GTSNPN and CDR2 is SVGIG (reference sequence). V gave up 2 bases and J gave up 6 bases, with 8 bases separating them. The length of the CDR3 is 12 residues. The DNA of the CDR3 is TGTGCCTGGAGTCCACAGGGAAACATTCAGTACTTC. It translates to CAWSPQGNIQYF.

Worth noting for this clone: The same CDR3 is also encoded by other DNA sequences in this sample. The genes are TRBV4-1 and TRBJ1-4; D ambiguous. The CDR3 is made up of 13 amino acids. V shed 3 bases and J shed 8 bases, with 10 bases lying between them. The germline gives CDR1 MGHRA, CDR2 YSYEKL. The CDR3 here is CASSQFQGEKLFF. CDR3 DNA sequence: TGCGCCAGCAGCCAGTTCCAAGGGGAAAAACTGTTTTTT.

This clone was seen a handful of times. The gene calls are TRBV13 and TRBJ2-7; D is tentatively TRBD1 or TRBD2 (5 bases each). Per the germline V gene, CDR1 is PRHDT and CDR2 is FYEKMQ (reference sequence). The CDR3 consists of 14 residues. V was clipped by 0 bases and J by 3 bases, with 9 bases between them. DNA for the CDR3: TGTGCCAGCAGCTTAGGGGGGGACCTCTACGAGCAGTACTTC. It translates to CASSLGGDLYEQYF.

The V and J genes are TRBV2 and TRBJ2-5, with TRBD1 as a possible D gene (9 bases). The J call is in doubt because the DNA end fits TRBJ2-7 better. Germline CDR1 reads SNHLY; CDR2 reads FYNNEI. The CDR3 runs to 17 residues. Written as DNA, the CDR3 is TGTGCCAGCAGTGGAAGCGGGGGACAGGGAGGGTCCTACGAGCAGTACTTC. It translates to CASSGSGGQGGSYEQYF.

J is TRBJ2-7 and V is TRBV6-1, with 7 nucleotides matching TRBD1. CDR1 is MNHNS and CDR2 is SASEGT in the germline V gene. J lost 0 bases, V lost 2 bases, and 4 bases had no gene match. The CDR3 contains 15 residues. The CDR3 is CASSETGTASYEQYF. The CDR3 coding sequence is TGTGCCAGCAGTGAAACCGGGACAGCCTCCTACGAGCAGTACTTC.

The chain carries TRBV6-5 and TRBJ1-5, with TRBD1 as a possible D gene (6 bases). The CDR3 consists of 14 residues. The V and J ends lost 4 bases and 7 bases respectively, with 14 bases between them. Germline V CDR1 and CDR2: MNHEY, SVGAGI. CDR3 DNA sequence: TGTGCCAGCAGTTTCATCAGGGGCCTACAGCCCCAGCATTTT. Amino acid sequence: CASSFIRGLQPQHF.

The CDR3 protein is CASSVGYLNTEAFF. The DNA of the CDR3 is TGTGCCAGCAGCGTAGGTTACCTGAACACTGAAGCTTTCTTT. The J gene is TRBJ1-1, the V gene TRBV9; D uncertain. Trimming stripped 0 bases from V and 0 bases from J, with 6 bases between. From germline, CDR1 is SGDLS and CDR2 YYNGEE. This CDR3 comprises 14 residues.

V and J are TRBV10-1 and TRBJ2-1; TRBD2 is a possible D gene (6 bases). Per the germline V gene, CDR1 is WNHNN and CDR2 is SYGVQD (reference sequence). This CDR3 spans 16 amino acids. Trimming stripped 0 bases from V and 7 bases from J, with 16 bases between. CDR3 region: CASSESPGDLRNEQFF. For the CDR3, the DNA is TGCGCCAGCAGTGAGTCGCCGGGAGATTTAAGGAATGAGCAGTTCTTC.

The chain couples TRBV5-4 to TRBJ2-3; D may be TRBD2 (5 bases). From germline, CDR1 is SGHNT and CDR2 YYREEE (reference sequence). The CDR3 spans 13 residues. V shed 4 bases and J shed 6 bases, with 12 bases lying between them. The CDR3 sequence: CASSLTRADTQYF. The CDR3, as DNA: TGTGCCAGCAGCCTCACTAGGGCCGATACGCAGTATTTT.

This clone was counted once. The gene calls are TRBV7-8 and TRBJ2-7; the D gene is possibly TRBD2 (5 bases). Germline assignment: CDR1 SGHVS and CDR2 FQNEAQ. V was clipped by 5 bases and J by 1 base, with 9 bases between them. There are 13 residues in the CDR3. The CDR3 reads CASSVTSSYEQYF. The CDR3 DNA reads TGTGCCAGCAGCGTCACTAGTTCCTACGAGCAGTACTTC.

The chain employs TRBV7-3 and TRBJ1-2; perhaps TRBD1 as D (5 bases). Between the trimmed V and J ends, which lost 10 bases and 4 bases, there was a span of 13 bases. The germline V gene has CDR1 SGHTA and CDR2 FQGTGA. This CDR3 contains 12 residues. As DNA, the CDR3 is TGTGCCATCCGAAGGGGACTCTATGGCTACACCTTC. Its protein product is CAIRRGLYGYTF.

This clone qualifies as medium-sized. This chain connects TRBV13 to TRBJ2-7, with 11 bases identical to TRBD2. The V and J ends lost 6 bases and 4 bases, in that order; junction bases with no gene match: 11. The germline CDR1 and CDR2 sequences are PRHDT and FYEKMQ (reference sequence). CDR3 length equals 16 residues. CDR3 bases: TGTGCCAGCAGTTACCTAGCGGGGGGCGAACTATACGAGCAGTACTTC. It encodes CASSYLAGGELYEQYF.

This clone was counted a few times. The rearrangement links TRBV19 to TRBJ2-7, with a possible D match to TRBD2 (6 bases). This CDR3 spans 16 amino acids. Germline assignment: CDR1 LNHDA and CDR2 SQIVND (reference sequence). V lost 3 bases, J lost 0 bases, and 15 bases lay in between. The CDR3 DNA reads as TGTGCCAGTAGTATTAGCGGAACTTGGAGCTCCTACGAGCAGTACTTC. This translates into CASSISGTWSSYEQYF.

The DNA for the CDR3 is TGTGCCAGCAGCACCTCTCAGGTAGGCCCTGAGCCATTCTTT. This sequence encodes CASSTSQVGPEPFF. V is TRBV9 and J is TRBJ1-1; D not certain. V gave up 4 bases and J gave up 14 bases, with 24 bases separating them. CDR1 is SGDLS and CDR2 is YYNGEE in the germline V gene. The CDR3 runs to 14 residues.

The chain has TRBV27 and TRBJ2-5; D perhaps matches TRBD1 (6 bases). The DNA end lines up better with TRBJ2-7; the J call may be wrong. The CDR3 is made up of 12 amino acids. In germline, CDR1 is MNHEY, CDR2 SMNVEV (reference sequence). The CDR3 DNA reads as TGTGCCAGCAGTGCTAACAGGGTCGAGCAGTACTTC. It is translated as CASSANRVEQYF.

J is TRBJ2-3 and V is TRBV5-8; D is unclear. This CDR3 is 16 amino acids long. Per the germline V gene, CDR1 is SGHTS and CDR2 is YDEGEE. Deletions cut 4 bases from V and 1 base from J, with 16 bases between. CDR3 amino acids: CASSQFDNYGTDTQYF. The CDR3 bases are TGTGCCAGCAGCCAATTCGATAACTATGGCACAGATACGCAGTATTTT.

V usage is TRBV6-5 and J usage is TRBJ1-2; maybe TRBD1 (5 bases). The CDR3 has 14 residues. The germline CDR1 and CDR2 sequences are MNHEY and SVGAGI. The V end was cut by 0 bases, the J end by 6 bases, with 11 bases between. CDR3 residues: CASSYSQGVNGYTF. For the CDR3, the DNA is TGTGCCAGCAGTTACTCACAAGGGGTAAATGGCTACACCTTC.